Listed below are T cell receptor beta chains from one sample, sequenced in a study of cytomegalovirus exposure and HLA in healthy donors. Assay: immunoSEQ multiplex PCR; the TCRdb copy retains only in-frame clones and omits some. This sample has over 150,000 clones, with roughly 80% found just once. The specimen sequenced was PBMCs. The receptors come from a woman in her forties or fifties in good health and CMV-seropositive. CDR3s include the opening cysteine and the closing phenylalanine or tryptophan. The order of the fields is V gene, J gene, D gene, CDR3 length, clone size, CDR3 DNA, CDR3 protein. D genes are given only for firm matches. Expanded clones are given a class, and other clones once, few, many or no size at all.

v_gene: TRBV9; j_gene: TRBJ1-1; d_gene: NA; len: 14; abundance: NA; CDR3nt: TGTGCCAGCAGCTCGCACCCCGGGAGGACTGAAGCTTTCTTT; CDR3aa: CASSSHPGRTEAFF
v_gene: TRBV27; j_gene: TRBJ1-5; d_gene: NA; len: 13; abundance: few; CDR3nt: TGTGCCAGCAGTTTAAGGAGGAATCAGCCCCAGCATTTT; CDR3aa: CASSLRRNQPQHF
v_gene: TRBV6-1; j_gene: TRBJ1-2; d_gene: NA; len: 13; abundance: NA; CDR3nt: TGTGCCAGCAGTGAAGGGGGGGTCCGTGGCTACACCTTC; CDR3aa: CASSEGGVRGYTF
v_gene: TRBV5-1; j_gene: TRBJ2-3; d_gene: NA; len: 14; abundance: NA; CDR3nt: TGCGCCAGCACCCTAGGGGGGGCGGTAGATACGCAGTATTTT; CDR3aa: CASTLGGAVDTQYF
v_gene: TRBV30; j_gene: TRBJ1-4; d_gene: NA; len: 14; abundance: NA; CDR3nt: TGTGCCTGGAGAAAGGGGCAGGGTGGTGAAAAACTGTTTTTT; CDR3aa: CAWRKGQGGEKLFF
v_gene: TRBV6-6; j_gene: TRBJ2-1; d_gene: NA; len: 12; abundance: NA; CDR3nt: TGTGCCAGCAGTTACAAGGAGAATGAGCAGTTCTTC; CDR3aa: CASSYKENEQFF
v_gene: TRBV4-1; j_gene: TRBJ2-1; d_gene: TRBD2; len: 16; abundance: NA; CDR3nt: TGCGCCAGCAGCCAGTCGACTAGCGGGGGGGACAATGAGCAGTTCTTC; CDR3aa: CASSQSTSGGDNEQFF
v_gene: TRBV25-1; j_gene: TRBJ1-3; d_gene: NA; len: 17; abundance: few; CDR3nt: TGTGCCAGCAGTGAATGGGCAGGGAGGGATTCTGGAAACACCATATATTTT; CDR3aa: CASSEWAGRDSGNTIYF
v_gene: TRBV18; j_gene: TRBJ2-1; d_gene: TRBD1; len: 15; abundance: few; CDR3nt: TGTGCCAGCTCAATTGCCGGGACAGAGAACAATGAGCAGTTCTTC; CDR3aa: CASSIAGTENNEQFF
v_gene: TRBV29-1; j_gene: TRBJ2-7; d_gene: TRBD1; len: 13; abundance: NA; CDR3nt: TGCAGCGTTGCTTGGGACAGCTACTACGAGCAGTACTTC; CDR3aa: CSVAWDSYYEQYF
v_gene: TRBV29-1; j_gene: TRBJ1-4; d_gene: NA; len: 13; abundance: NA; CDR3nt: TGCAGCGTTGTAGGGCAGGGAGGGGAAAAACTGTTTTTT; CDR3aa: CSVVGQGGEKLFF
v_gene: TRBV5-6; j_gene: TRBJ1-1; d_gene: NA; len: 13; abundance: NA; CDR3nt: TGTGCCAGCAGCCGGGGTCAGAACACTGAAGCTTTCTTT; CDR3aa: CASSRGQNTEAFF
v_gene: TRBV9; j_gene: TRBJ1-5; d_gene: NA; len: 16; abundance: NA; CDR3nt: TGTGCCAGCAGCCCCGACAGCCAGAACTCTAATCAGCCCCAGCATTTT; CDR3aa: CASSPDSQNSNQPQHF
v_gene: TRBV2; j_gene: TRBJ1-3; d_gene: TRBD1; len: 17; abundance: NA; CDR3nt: TGTGCCAGCAGTGACTCCCTACAGGGGGTCTCCAGAAACACCATATATTTT; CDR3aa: CASSDSLQGVSRNTIYF
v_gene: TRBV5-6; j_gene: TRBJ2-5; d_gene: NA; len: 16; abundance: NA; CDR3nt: TGTGCCAGCAGCACACCCACAGGGAGGGGGCAAGAGACCCAGTACTTC; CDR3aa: CASSTPTGRGQETQYF
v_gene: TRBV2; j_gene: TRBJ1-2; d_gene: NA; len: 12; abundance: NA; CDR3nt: TGTGCCAGCAGTGTGGAGGCGTATGGCTACACCTTC; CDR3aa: CASSVEAYGYTF
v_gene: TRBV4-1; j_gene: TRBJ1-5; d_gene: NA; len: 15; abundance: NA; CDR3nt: TGCGCCAGCAGCCAATGGGGGGTCGGCAATCAGCCCCAGCATTTT; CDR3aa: CASSQWGVGNQPQHF
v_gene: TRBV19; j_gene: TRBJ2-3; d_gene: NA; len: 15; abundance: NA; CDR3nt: TGTGCCAGCTCCCTCGAGAGGGAACGCACAGATACGCAGTATTTT; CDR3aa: CASSLERERTDTQYF
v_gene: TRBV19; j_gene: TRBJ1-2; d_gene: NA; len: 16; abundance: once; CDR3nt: TGTGCCAGTAGTACGGCGCGGGGGGCGAGGAACTATGGCTACACCTTC; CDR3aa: CASSTARGARNYGYTF
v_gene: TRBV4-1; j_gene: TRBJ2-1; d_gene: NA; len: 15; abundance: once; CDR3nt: TGCGCCAGCAGCCAAGAGGGGGACACTTACAATGAGCAGTTCTTC; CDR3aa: CASSQEGDTYNEQFF
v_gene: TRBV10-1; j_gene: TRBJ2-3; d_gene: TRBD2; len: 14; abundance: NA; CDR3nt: TGCGCCAGCAGTCGGGGGGGTTCGACAGATACGCAGTATTTT; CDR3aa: CASSRGGSTDTQYF
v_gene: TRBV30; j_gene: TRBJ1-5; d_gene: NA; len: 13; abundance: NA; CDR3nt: TGTGCCTGGAGTGTTTCTATCAATCAGCCCCAGCATTTT; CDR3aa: CAWSVSINQPQHF
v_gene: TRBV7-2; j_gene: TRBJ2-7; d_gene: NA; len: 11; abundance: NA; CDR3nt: TGTGCCAGCAGCTTAGTCACAGAGCAGTACTTC; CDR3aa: CASSLVTEQYF
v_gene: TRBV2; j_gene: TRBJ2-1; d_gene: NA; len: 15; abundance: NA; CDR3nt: TGTGCCAGCAGTGAAGCTCAACAGGGTTTGCTCGAGCAGTTCTTC; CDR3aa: CASSEAQQGLLEQFF
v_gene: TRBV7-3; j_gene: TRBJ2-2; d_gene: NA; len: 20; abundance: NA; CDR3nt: TGTGCCAGCAGCCCGACTAGGCGGCGGCAGGGGGGCTTCCAGGGCGGGGAGCTGTTTTTT; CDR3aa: CASSPTRRRQGGFQGGELFF
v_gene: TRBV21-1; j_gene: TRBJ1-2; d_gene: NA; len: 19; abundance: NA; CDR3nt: TGTGCCAGCAGCAAAGCGGCGGGACAGGGGGCGAAGAAACAGCGTGGCTACACCTTC; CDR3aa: CASSKAAGQGAKKQRGYTF
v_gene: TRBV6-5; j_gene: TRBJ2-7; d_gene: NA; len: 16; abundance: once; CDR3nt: TGTGCCAGCAGTTTAGCGCCAGACGGGAAGACCTACGAGCAGTACTTC; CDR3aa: CASSLAPDGKTYEQYF